One and the same sample provided the 14 T cell receptor beta chains below, sequenced in a study of blood T cell repertoires in COVID-19. Sequenced by immunoSEQ multiplex PCR; TCRdb stores in-frame clones only, minus some. The repertoire holds fewer than 250,000 clones, with 70% to 90% as singletons. The sequenced material came from peripheral blood. The source of these receptors is a man aged 40-49 years with acute or convalescent COVID-19.

The chain recombines TRBV12-3 or TRBV12-4 with TRBJ1-1, with D unclear. This CDR3 contains 13 residues. The V end was cut by 3 bases, the J end by 2 bases, with 7 bases between. The CDR3 DNA is TGTGCCAGCAGTTTGAGCCTTAACACTGAAGCTTTCTTT. Translated, it gives CASSLSLNTEAFF.

The chain joins TRBV28 to TRBJ2-7; 7 bases align to TRBD1. Germline CDR1 and CDR2: MDHEN and SYDVKM. The CDR3 contains 12 residues. After removal of 6 bases from V and 5 bases from J, the junction contained 4 bases not matched to a gene. The CDR3 region is CASSTGDHEQYF. CDR3 sequence (DNA): TGTGCCAGCAGCACAGGGGACCACGAGCAGTACTTC.

This clone showed up just a few times. The CDR3 loop reads CASSVGGTSGGWSTDTQYF. The CDR3 nucleotides are TGTGCCAGCAGCGTGGGTGGGACTAGCGGGGGTTGGAGCACAGATACGCAGTATTTT. The chain combines TRBV9 with TRBJ2-3; 14 nucleotides match TRBD2. The germline gives CDR1 SGDLS, CDR2 YYNGEE. Trimming took 2 bases from V and 0 from J; bases not matched to a gene: 8. The CDR3 sequence is 19 residues long.

This sequence joins TRBV9 and TRBJ2-3; the match to TRBD2 covers 13 bases. With V trimmed by 2 bases and J by 0 bases, 9 bases remained unmatched. Per germline, CDR1 SGDLS and CDR2 YYNGEE. CDR3 length: 19 amino acids. The DNA for the CDR3 is TGTGCCAGCAGCGTGGGACTAGCGGGGTTTCTCTCTAGCACAGATACGCAGTATTTT. Translating gives CASSVGLAGFLSSTDTQYF.

This clone has just one count. In DNA form, the CDR3 reads TGCGCCAGCAGCCATAATCGCCAGGGGGCTCATTGGAACACTGAAGCTTTCTTT. It codes for CASSHNRQGAHWNTEAFF. The rearrangement joins TRBV4-1 to TRBJ1-1; 8 bases align to TRBD1. From germline, CDR1 is MGHRA and CDR2 YSYEKL. The CDR3 spans 18 residues. After removal of 3 bases from V and 1 base from J, the junction contained 13 bases not matched to a gene.

The chain recombines TRBV5-1 with TRBJ2-7; 8 bases map to TRBD1. Germline assignment: CDR1 SGHRS and CDR2 YFSETQ. The V gene end was trimmed by 4 bases and the J gene end by 3 bases; junction bases not matched to a gene: 9. This CDR3 contains 15 residues. The CDR3 sequence is CASSLTTGVNYEQYF. In nucleotides, the CDR3 is TGCGCCAGCAGCCTGACGACAGGGGTGAACTACGAGCAGTACTTC.

This chain joins TRBV2 and TRBJ2-1; 7 nucleotides line up with TRBD2. This CDR3 has 14 amino acids. Per the germline V gene, CDR1 is SNHLY and CDR2 is FYNNEI. Trimming at V came to 2 bases and at J to 5 bases, leaving 3 bases not matched to a gene. CDR3 residues: CASSEPAGNNEQFF. The DNA for the CDR3 is TGTGCCAGCAGTGAACCAGCGGGAAACAATGAGCAGTTCTTC.

This chain's CDR3 is CASPAGGLADRNQYF. The CDR3 nucleotides read TGTGCCAGCCCGGCAGGGGGACTAGCAGATAGGAACCAGTACTTC. The rearrangement links TRBV7-2 to TRBJ2-5, with 9 nucleotides matching TRBD2. Germline V gene sequence: CDR1 SGHTA, CDR2 FQGNSA. Trimming took 8 bases from V and 10 from J; bases not matched to a gene: 17. CDR3 length: 15 residues. Together with reference TRBV7-2 and TRBJ2-5, the CDR3 gives the full variable domain: GAGVSQSPSNKVTEKGKDVELRCDPISGHTALYWYRQSLGQGLEFLIYFQGNSAPDKSGLPSDRFSAERTGGSVSTLTIQRTQQEDSAVYLCASPAGGLADRNQYFGPGTRLLVL.

The chain links TRBV5-1 to TRBJ1-2; the D gene is possibly TRBD1 (5 bases). Per the germline V gene, CDR1 is SGHRS and CDR2 is YFSETQ. V lost 2 bases, J lost 4 bases, and 15 bases lay in between. CDR3 length: 15 amino acids. CDR3 sequence: CASSFFVDSFYGYTF. CDR3 bases: TGCGCCAGCAGCTTTTTCGTCGACAGCTTCTATGGCTACACCTTC. The whole variable domain, filled in from reference TRBV5-1 and TRBJ1-2, reads KAGVTQTPRYLIKTRGQQVTLSCSPISGHRSVSWYQQTPGQGLQFLFEYFSETQRNKGNFPGRFSGRQFSNSRSEMNVSTLELGDSALYLCASSFFVDSFYGYTFGSGTRLTVV.

V usage is TRBV7-2 and J usage is TRBJ2-5; D is perhaps TRBD2 (5 bases). Germline V gives CDR1 SGHTA, CDR2 FQGNSA. The V end lost 5 bases, the J end lost 1 base, and 14 bases lay between the germline ends. The CDR3 is 15 amino acids. CDR3: CASSQLSEAQETQYF. Here the CDR3 DNA reads TGTGCCAGCAGCCAGCTCTCGGAGGCCCAAGAGACCCAGTACTTC.

The chain recombines TRBV3-1 (or the pseudogene TRBV3-2) with TRBJ2-2; 10 nucleotides align to TRBD2. The CDR3 sequence is 20 residues long. The J segment lost 2 bases and the V segment lost 0 bases, leaving 12 bases of the junction unmatched. Germline V gives CDR1 LGHDT, CDR2 YNNKEL (reference sequence). This chain's CDR3 is CASSQEWASGGPINTGELFF. CDR3 in DNA: TGTGCCAGCAGCCAAGAATGGGCTAGCGGGGGACCAATTAACACCGGGGAGCTGTTTTTT.

This chain joins TRBV23-1 and TRBJ2-5; the D gene is possibly TRBD2 (5 bases). TRBV23-1 counts as an open reading frame of uncertain function. The CDR3 spans 15 residues. Deletions cut 3 bases from V and 9 bases from J, with 20 bases between. The CDR3 bases are TGCGCCAGCAGTCATCCCGGGGTACACCAAGGCTCCCAGTACTTC. Residues: CASSHPGVHQGSQYF.

This clone was recorded once. CDR3 loop: CASSSDHRTGSNEKLFF. The DNA for the CDR3 is TGTGCCAGCAGCTCCGACCACCGGACAGGGTCGAATGAAAAACTGTTTTTT. The rearrangement joins TRBV5-8 to TRBJ1-4; 8 bases fit TRBD1. Trimming took 3 bases from V and 5 from J; bases not matched to a gene: 12. Per germline, CDR1 SGHTS and CDR2 YDEGEE. The CDR3 consists of 17 residues.

This chain uses TRBV14 with TRBJ2-7, with 13 nucleotides matching TRBD2. The J segment lost 1 base and the V segment lost 5 bases, leaving 2 bases of the junction unmatched. The CDR3 contains 15 residues. Germline loops: CDR1 SGHDN, CDR2 FVKESK. DNA of the CDR3: TGTGCCAGCAGCAGACTAGCGGGAGGATCCTACGAGCAGTACTTC. This gives the protein CASSRLAGGSYEQYF.